This T cell receptor beta chain is from a study of CD8+ T cells in alopecia areata. Regarding treatment: oral pan-JAK inhibitor, 5-10 mg twice daily. The sequencing template was cDNA reverse transcribed from extracted RNA. Sequencing was performed with immunoSEQ multiplex PCR; in TCRdb, only in-frame clones are kept and a portion is missing. The repertoire holds approximately 180,000 clones, with roughly 50% as singletons. Germline CDR1 SNHLY, CDR2 FYNNEI. The length of the CDR3 is 13 residues. The ends were cut back, 7 bases at V and 7 bases at J, with 14 bases in the middle. Sequenced here: CD8+ T cells sorted from blood, sampled at week 24, from a patient treated with tofacitinib. This TCR was sampled from a human donor with alopecia areata. The chain combines TRBV2 with TRBJ2-1; D uncertain. DNA of the CDR3: TGTGCCAGCAATATAGCTCCCTCGAATGAGCAGTTCTTC. Amino acids: CASNIAPSNEQFF.